This T cell receptor (beta chain) was sequenced in a study of shared clonotypes between healthy human individuals. Study in general: CD8 memory received one plate per donor, CD8 naive two, CD4 memory three and CD4 naive three. General observations from the study: Relative to their counterparts shared across all four donors, non-shared clonotypes exhibited diminished generation probabilities.

Profiled with immunoSEQ multiplex PCR; TCRdb holds only in-frame clones, not every one. The sample contains about 2.3 million clones, about 90% of which appear only once. Of note for this clone: The antigen remains unidentified. Other DNA sequences in this sample translate to the same CDR3.

Germline CDR1 GTSNPN, CDR2 SVGIG (reference sequence). V was trimmed by 4 bases and J by 3 bases, leaving 9 bases between them. The CDR3 runs 12 residues. All donors qualified as healthy HIV-negative adults and had experienced no recent acute infections or vaccinations. The authors divided CD4+ cells into CD45RA+ naive and CD45RA-negative memory subsets. The sequence was obtained from a man younger than 30 in good health. Some clones in this sample may be carry-over from other donors' samples. The chain carries TRBV30 and TRBJ1-1; possible D gene TRBD1, 6 bases. The sequenced material came from naive CD4+ T cells from PBMCs. Subset specified: CD45RA+ positively selected. In DNA, the CDR3 is TGTGCCTGGAACAGGGTTGACACTGAAGCTTTCTTT. It encodes CAWNRVDTEAFF.